Below are 5 T cell receptor beta chains sequenced from a single sample in a study of Ad26.COV2.S vaccination and SARS-CoV-2 variants. The assay was immunoSEQ multiplex PCR, and TCRdb's table has in-frame clones only and misses some. This sample has about half a million clones, with about 88% found just once. The treatment here: some 20 received Ad26.COV2.S at low or high dose, single or two shots; roughly five received placebo; per-sample allocation not given. Material that was analyzed had been drawn on day 63 after the first vaccine or placebo injection. The sample was peripheral blood, taken in a trial of Ad26.COV2.S vaccine versus placebo. These receptors originate from a person between 18 and 65 years old who received the Ad26.COV2.S COVID-19 vaccine or a placebo.

This clone is a singleton in its sample. The chain joins TRBV4-1 to TRBJ1-2; 7 bases line up with TRBD1. V lost 4 bases to trimming and J lost 2 bases; unmatched junction nucleotides: 13. The CDR3 loop spans 17 amino acids. Germline V gene data show CDR1 as MGHRA and CDR2 as YSYEKL. CDR3 in DNA: TGCGCCAGCAGCCTCCCCGCTGCCGGGACAGTCAACTATGGCTACACCTTC. Translating gives CASSLPAAGTVNYGYTF.

V is TRBV19 and J is TRBJ2-7; perhaps TRBD1 as D (5 bases). The germline CDR1 and CDR2 sequences are LNHDA and SQIVND (reference sequence). V was trimmed by 2 bases and J by 1 base, leaving 9 bases between them. The CDR3 sequence is 14 residues long. In DNA form, the CDR3 reads TGTGCCAGTAGTATAAAGGCAGGGTCCTACGAGCAGTACTTC. Protein sequence: CASSIKAGSYEQYF.

The chain joins TRBV25-1 to TRBJ1-6; D might be TRBD1 (6 bases). Trimming shortened V by 1 base and J by 0 bases, and 10 bases separated the two germline ends. The CDR3 is 17 amino acids. Germline lookup yields CDR1 MGHDK and CDR2 SYGVNS. The CDR3 bases are TGTGCCAGCAGTGAATTTCAGGGGAGCTCCTATAATTCACCCCTCCACTTT. Translating gives CASSEFQGSSYNSPLHF.

The chain links TRBV12-3 or TRBV12-4 to TRBJ1-5; the D is unclear. The ends were cut back, 6 bases at V and 4 bases at J, with 10 bases in the middle. This CDR3 spans 13 amino acids. The CDR3: CASSTRDNQPQHF. As DNA, the CDR3 is TGTGCCAGCAGCACAAGGGATAATCAGCCCCAGCATTTT.

The chain employs TRBV14 and TRBJ2-5; TRBD2 aligns across 13 bases. The CDR3 length is 17 residues. Germline CDR1 is SGHDN and CDR2 is FVKESK. J gave up 2 bases and V 0 bases, and 3 bases lay outside the gene matches. The CDR3 region has the DNA TGTGCCAGCAGCCAAGATTTGGGACTAGCGGGACAAGAGACCCAGTACTTC. Translated, it gives CASSQDLGLAGQETQYF.